This T cell receptor beta chain is drawn from a study of chemoradiotherapy in HPV16-positive cancers (dated by TCRdb to the early 2020s). Regarding the study in general: Using functional T-cell assays on cells from two HPV16-positive patients, the researchers defined candidate HPV-specific T-cell clones and common TCR motifs. The study asked whether T-cell immunity against the HPV oncoproteins E6 and E7 changes during chemoradiotherapy and whether it affects survival. TCR repertoires from over 80 patients with HPV-related cancers were then used to track the candidate HPV-specific TCRs and motifs. On the study overall, not on this receptor specifically: Only two HPV16-positive patients were used to derive the functional definition of HPV-specific T cells, and the survival association was reported for HPV16-positive patients. Among HPV16-positive patients, expansion of HPV-responsive T cells during chemoradiotherapy was associated with better recurrence-free survival. Expansion of candidate HPV-specific clones and E7-related TCR motifs was observed in the tumor microenvironment during treatment, whereas no such expansion was observed for non-HPV-specific T cells.

The library relied on the immunoSEQ multiplex PCR assay. TCRdb took over this immuneACCESS table, retaining in-frame rearrangements with V and J assigned. Such tables are incomplete; in checked studies, under half of the missing clones stem from an unresolved V gene, and the remainder is unexplained. The sample records about 31,000 clones, 84% of which are singletons. Jointly, the top ten make up roughly 6% of the sample. To note about this clone: The clone's antigen remains unknown. No much larger clone is present one base from it, and per-base qualities are unavailable.

Repertoires were sampled multiple times during chemoradiotherapy, which allowed clonal expansion in the tumor microenvironment to be followed. The receptor was derived from a human donor with HPV-associated anogenital cancer. The source was blood, collected from a patient who underwent chemoradiotherapy.

The DNA sequence is given as TGTGCCAGCAACCCGGGGAGGGGGGATCAGCCCCAGCATTTT. It codes for CASNPGRGDQPQHF. Recombination linked TRBV6-6 to TRBJ1-5; TRBD1 could be the D gene, as 6 bases match. Cut back by 7 bases and 5 bases, the V and J ends lie 15 bases apart. In the germline V gene (reference sequence), CDR1 corresponds to MNHNY and CDR2 to SVGAGI. From its cysteine to its phenylalanine, the CDR3 spans 14 amino acids. Only CDR3 DNA is held: 42 bases, read in frame from base 1.